Each of the 25 T cell receptor beta chains below was sequenced from the same sample in a study of blood T cell repertoires in COVID-19. Some clones are missing from TCRdb's copy, which holds only in-frame ones; the method was immunoSEQ multiplex PCR. The data show roughly 57,000 clones, 85% to 90% seen once. Sequencing used peripheral blood. These receptors all come from an older woman with COVID-19, enrolled during active disease.

V is TRBV5-4 and J is TRBJ2-1; 8 nucleotides match TRBD2. The CDR3 is 16 amino acids. Germline V gene sequence: CDR1 SGHNT, CDR2 YYREEE (reference sequence). V dropped 1 base and J dropped 3; count of bases not matched to a gene: 6. The CDR3 DNA sequence: TGTGCCAGCAGCTTGATAGCTAGCGGGCTCTACAATGAGCAGTTCTTC. It yields the protein CASSLIASGLYNEQFF.

The V and J genes are TRBV5-1 and TRBJ1-5, with D tentatively TRBD1 (5 bases). Germline CDR1 SGHRS, CDR2 YFSETQ. The CDR3 has 14 residues. The V end was cut by 5 bases, the J end by 3 bases, with 12 bases between. CDR3 bases: TGCGCCAGCAGTCAGGGAGGCCCCAATCAGCCCCAGCATTTT. Its protein product is CASSQGGPNQPQHF.

About this clone: One junction end does not reproduce the germline sequence, and a read error may be involved. V usage is TRBV7-7 and J usage is TRBJ1-5; D unclear. Looked up from germline, CDR1 is SSHAT and CDR2 is FNYEAQ (reference sequence). The CDR3 is 13 residues long. The CDR3 is CASSRLEGQPQHF. Written as DNA, the CDR3 is TGTGCTAGCAGTCGCCTCGAGGGACAGCCCCAGCATTTT.

The V call is TRBV5-1, the J call TRBJ2-3; maybe TRBD2 (5 bases). V dropped 2 bases and J dropped 4 bases, with 14 bases sitting between them. This CDR3 region has 15 residues. Germline CDR1 and CDR2: SGHRS and YFSETQ. The CDR3 DNA follows: TGCGCCAGCAGCTTCGCGAGGGTCCCCGCAGATACGCAGTATTTT. It translates to CASSFARVPADTQYF.

This chain uses TRBV19 with TRBJ1-3, with 7 positions matching TRBD1. Per the germline V gene, CDR1 is LNHDA and CDR2 is SQIVND (reference sequence). The CDR3 totals 15 residues. Trimming removed 4 bases from V and 2 bases from J; junction bases left unmatched: 5. This CDR3 is CASSKGQKTGNTIYF. DNA for the CDR3: TGTGCCAGTAGTAAGGGACAGAAGACTGGAAACACCATATATTTT.

V usage is TRBV28 and J usage is TRBJ2-1, with 10 positions matching TRBD2. Germline assignment: CDR1 MDHEN and CDR2 SYDVKM. V shed 10 bases, J shed 7 bases, and the junction held 13 bases outside the gene matches. The CDR3 runs to 15 residues. The CDR3 nucleotides read TGTGCCACCAGAGGAAAGCGGGAGGGCCATAATGAGCAGTTCTTC. It yields the protein CATRGKREGHNEQFF.

The chain links TRBV6-6 to TRBJ2-3; 7 nucleotides match TRBD1. There are 17 residues in the CDR3. V trimming: 5 bases; J trimming: 2 bases; junction bases outside the gene matches: 13. Per the germline V gene, CDR1 is MNHNY and CDR2 is SVGAGI (reference sequence). CDR3 in DNA: TGTGCCAGCAGTCATGACGAGAACAGGGGTCCCACAGATACGCAGTATTTT. It yields the protein CASSHDENRGPTDTQYF.

V gene TRBV5-4 combines with J gene TRBJ2-1; 13 bases line up with TRBD2. Germline values: CDR1 SGHNT, CDR2 YYREEE (reference sequence). Trimming cost V 1 base and J 3 bases; bases outside gene matches: 4. CDR3 length: 17 residues. The CDR3 DNA is TGTGCCAGCAGCTTGTCTGGACTAGCGGGAGACTACAATGAGCAGTTCTTC. Protein product: CASSLSGLAGDYNEQFF.

The CDR3 sequence: CTSSLSGSADTQYF. As DNA, the CDR3 is TGCACCAGCAGCCTTAGCGGGAGCGCAGATACGCAGTATTTT. The chain has TRBV1 and TRBJ2-3; TRBD2 reflects the table's D call only, with no check against the DNA. TRBV1 is noted as a pseudogene. The length of the CDR3 is 14 residues.

The rearrangement links TRBV5-1 to TRBJ2-1; 12 bases align to TRBD2. Germline V gene sequence: CDR1 SGHRS, CDR2 YFSETQ. J lost 7 bases, V lost 4 bases, and 3 bases had no gene match. The CDR3 loop spans 14 amino acids. The CDR3: CASSVLAGGNEQFF. CDR3 DNA: TGCGCCAGCAGCGTACTAGCGGGAGGAAATGAGCAGTTCTTC.

This chain joins TRBV27 and TRBJ2-7, with TRBD1 matching 7 bases. With 6 bases clipped from V and 2 bases from J, the junction kept 7 bases outside the gene matches. Germline assignment: CDR1 MNHEY and CDR2 SMNVEV (reference sequence). The CDR3 runs to 14 residues. CDR3 region: CASRTGQETYEQYF. Written as DNA, the CDR3 is TGTGCCAGCAGGACAGGACAGGAGACCTACGAGCAGTACTTC.

The rearrangement links TRBV19 to TRBJ2-7, with D hard to call. There are 14 residues in the CDR3. V lost 0 bases, J lost 0 bases, and 6 bases lay in between. In germline, CDR1 is LNHDA, CDR2 SQIVND (reference sequence). The CDR3 region has the DNA TGTGCCAGTAGTATAGAGTCACTCTCCTACGAGCAGTACTTC. Protein product: CASSIESLSYEQYF. The full variable domain, with the rest looked up from reference TRBV19 and TRBJ2-7, is DGGITQSPKYLFRKEGQNVTLSCEQNLNHDAMYWYRQDPGQGLRLIYYSQIVNDFQKGDIAEGYSVSREKKESFPLTVTSAQKNPTAFYLCASSIESLSYEQYFGPGTRLTVT.

Only one count was recorded for this clone. The rearrangement links TRBV28 to TRBJ1-3; the D gene is possibly TRBD1 (6 bases). CDR3 length: 15 residues. The ends were cut back, 5 bases at V and 4 bases at J, with 15 bases in the middle. CDR1 is MDHEN, CDR2 SYDVKM, per germline. The CDR3 sequence: CASSPMTGIGNTIYF. CDR3 in DNA: TGTGCCAGCAGTCCAATGACAGGCATCGGAAACACCATATATTTT.

The genes are TRBV2 and TRBJ2-2; possible D gene TRBD1, 6 bases. CDR1 is SNHLY, CDR2 FYNNEI, per germline. The length of the CDR3 is 14 residues. The V and J ends lost 5 bases and 3 bases respectively, with 10 bases between them. Written as DNA, the CDR3 is TGTGCCAGCAGTCGGGACACGTACACCGGGGAGCTGTTTTTT. Its translation: CASSRDTYTGELFF.

This rearrangement joins TRBV4-2 to TRBJ2-1, with 13 bases that match TRBD2. V dropped 5 bases and J dropped 8; count of bases not matched to a gene: 6. CDR1 is LGHNA and CDR2 is YNFKEQ in the germline V gene. This CDR3 spans 15 amino acids. CDR3 DNA: TGTGCCAGCAGCAGAAGGACTAGCGGGAGCTATGAGCAGTTCTTC. It encodes CASSRRTSGSYEQFF.

The V gene is TRBV6-2 or TRBV6-3, the J gene TRBJ2-2, with a weak D call TRBD2 (6 bases). The CDR3 has 13 amino acids. Trimming took off 3 bases at V and 5 bases at J, with 7 bases between the two ends. CDR1 is MNHEY and CDR2 is SVGEGT in the germline V gene. The CDR3 protein is CASSYGGTGELFF. DNA of the CDR3: TGTGCCAGCAGTTATGGGGGGACCGGGGAGCTGTTTTTT.

This clone is a singleton in its sample. This rearrangement joins TRBV28 to TRBJ1-1; maybe TRBD1 (5 bases). The CDR3 is 14 residues long. V lost 3 bases and J lost 0, with 8 bases in between. The germline V gene encodes CDR1 MDHEN and CDR2 SYDVKM. In DNA, the CDR3 is TGTGCCAGCAGTTTCACAGGCATGAACACTGAAGCTTTCTTT. Amino acid sequence: CASSFTGMNTEAFF.

This clone occurred a few times. This chain uses TRBV30 with TRBJ1-1; D is possibly TRBD1 (6 bases). CDR3 size: 12 residues. The V gene lost 3 bases and the J gene lost 5 bases, with 10 bases spanning the gap. Germline CDR1 GTSNPN, CDR2 SVGIG (reference sequence). The CDR3 coding sequence is TGTGCCTGGAGGAGGGGGGGGACTGAAGCTTTCTTT. Its protein is CAWRRGGTEAFF.

The chain is built from TRBV11-2 and TRBJ2-1; tentatively, D is TRBD2 (6 bases). Germline CDR1 is SGHAT and CDR2 is FQNNGV. V was shortened by 2 bases and J by 1 base, with 12 bases between the two germline ends. There are 16 residues in the CDR3. CDR3 loop: CASSLLSGASYNEQFF. CDR3 in DNA: TGTGCCAGCAGCTTACTTAGCGGAGCTTCCTACAATGAGCAGTTCTTC.

This chain joins TRBV20-1 and TRBJ2-4; weak D call: TRBD2 (6 bases). The V gene's germline CDR1 is DFQATT and CDR2 SNEGSKA (reference sequence). Trimming left V 3 bases short and J 3 bases short, with 12 bases between. The CDR3 runs to 14 residues. The CDR3, as DNA: TGCAGTGCTAGTAGCGGCCCGCTCAAAAACATTCAGTACTTC. Protein product: CSASSGPLKNIQYF.

J is TRBJ1-2 and V is TRBV9; 7 positions match TRBD1. V shed 4 bases, J shed 0 bases, and the junction held 3 bases outside the gene matches. CDR3 length: 14 amino acids. Germline assignment: CDR1 SGDLS and CDR2 YYNGEE. CDR3 in amino acids: CASSPRGANYGYTF. DNA of the CDR3: TGTGCCAGCAGCCCCAGGGGGGCTAACTATGGCTACACCTTC.

The chain joins TRBV29-1 to TRBJ2-7, with D perhaps matching TRBD1 (5 bases). Germline CDR1 SQVTM, CDR2 ANQGSEA. CDR3 length: 13 residues. V lost 5 bases and J 1 base, leaving 12 bases between the germline ends. CDR3: CSVRTHLSYEQYF. The CDR3 DNA reads TGCAGCGTTCGGACACACCTATCCTACGAGCAGTACTTC.

The rearrangement uses TRBV7-9 and TRBJ2-5, with 9 bases fitting TRBD2. This CDR3 region has 15 residues. V was pared by 5 bases and J by 5 bases, with 9 bases of the junction left unmatched. CDR1 is SEHNR and CDR2 is FQNEAQ in the germline V gene (reference sequence). The CDR3 DNA sequence: TGTGCCAGCAGCATATTAGCGGGAGTTGTGGAGACCCAGTACTTC. It specifies CASSILAGVVETQYF.

This chain links TRBV10-3 with TRBJ2-2; D is possibly TRBD1 (5 bases). Germline V gene lookup returns CDR1 ENHRY and CDR2 SYGVKD. There are 14 residues in the CDR3. V lost 6 bases, J lost 6 bases, and 14 bases lay in between. CDR3 residues: CAISASTGAGELFF. CDR3 in DNA: TGTGCCATCAGCGCTTCAACAGGTGCCGGGGAGCTGTTTTTT.

This clone was seen just once. The V and J genes are TRBV18 and TRBJ1-2; 9 positions match TRBD1. The CDR3 contains 15 residues. Per germline, CDR1 KGHSH and CDR2 LQKENI. Trimming took 5 bases from V and 7 from J; bases not matched to a gene: 11. CDR3 nucleotides: TGTGCCAGCTCATCCGCCGGGACAGGGAGGGCTGGCTACACCTTC. Protein product: CASSSAGTGRAGYTF.